The clone carrying this T cell receptor (beta chain) came up once. What it binds is not known. Sequencing used immunoSEQ multiplex PCR; TCRdb keeps in-frame clones, though not all of them. The sample has about 97,000 clones, about 90% seen once. The sample originates from a study of T cell responses to AZD1222 COVID-19 vaccine. Study results and limitations: Distributed over spike, vaccine-associated CD4 TCRs predominated at 160-218 and 743-854. Donors were mostly white British, more females; clonal diversity possibly underestimated. Spike-specific TCR repertoires showed rising breadth and depth after two AZD1222 doses.

Both about-4-week and about-12-week second-dose recipients were combined. Germline CDR1 SGHRS, CDR2 YFSETQ. The length of the CDR3 is 12 residues. V was pared by 0 bases and J by 5 bases, with 6 bases between. Here the sequenced sample was peripheral blood, taken 28 days after the second AZD1222 dose. The clonotype was recovered from an adult who received the AZD1222 COVID-19 vaccine. This sequence joins TRBV5-1 and TRBJ2-7, with D hard to call. The CDR3 sequence: CASSLVVDEQYF. The CDR3 coding sequence is TGCGCCAGCAGCTTGGTGGTCGACGAGCAGTACTTC.